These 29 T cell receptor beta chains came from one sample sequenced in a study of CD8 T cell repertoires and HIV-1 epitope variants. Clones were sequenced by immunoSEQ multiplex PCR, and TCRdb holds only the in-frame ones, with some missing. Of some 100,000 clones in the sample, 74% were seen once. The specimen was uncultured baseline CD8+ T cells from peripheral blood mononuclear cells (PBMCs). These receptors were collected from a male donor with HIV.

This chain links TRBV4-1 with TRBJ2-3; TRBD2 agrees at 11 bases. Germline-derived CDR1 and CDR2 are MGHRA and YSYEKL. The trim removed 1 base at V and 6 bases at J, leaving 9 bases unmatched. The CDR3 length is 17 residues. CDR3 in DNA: TGCGCCAGCAGCCAAGTAGGTCGACTAGCGGGGAACGATACGCAGTATTTT. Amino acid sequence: CASSQVGRLAGNDTQYF.

The CDR3, as DNA: TGTGCCAGCAGCTTACTCTGGGGGGGGGCAGAATCAGATACGCAGTATTTT. Encoded protein: CASSLLWGGAESDTQYF. The gene calls are TRBV7-6 and TRBJ2-3; D possibly corresponds to TRBD2 (7 bases). The CDR3 runs to 17 residues. Germline CDR1 and CDR2: SGHVS and FNYEAQ. V dropped 2 bases and J dropped 4 bases, with 19 bases sitting between them.

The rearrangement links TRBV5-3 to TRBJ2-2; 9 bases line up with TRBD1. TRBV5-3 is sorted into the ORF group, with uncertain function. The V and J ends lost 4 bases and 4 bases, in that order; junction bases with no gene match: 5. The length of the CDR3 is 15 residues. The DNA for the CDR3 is TGTGCCAGAAGCGTACAGGGGGCAGGCACCGGGGAGCTGTTTTTT. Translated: CARSVQGAGTGELFF.

CDR3 residues: CASGVAGYEQYF. The CDR3 nucleotides read TGTGCCAGCGGTGTAGCGGGCTACGAGCAGTACTTC. The chain carries TRBV7-6 and TRBJ2-7, with TRBD2 matching over 7 bases. CDR3 length equals 12 residues. V was pared by 8 bases and J by 3 bases, with 4 bases of the junction left unmatched. Germline lookup yields CDR1 SGHVS and CDR2 FNYEAQ.

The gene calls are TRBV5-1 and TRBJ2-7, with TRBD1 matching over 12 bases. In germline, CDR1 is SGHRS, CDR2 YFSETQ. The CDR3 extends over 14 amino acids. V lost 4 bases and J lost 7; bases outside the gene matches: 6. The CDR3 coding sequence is TGCGCCAGCAGCGTCGGGACAGGGGGCTTTGAGCAGTACTTC. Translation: CASSVGTGGFEQYF. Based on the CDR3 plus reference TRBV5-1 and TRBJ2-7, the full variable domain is KAGVTQTPRYLIKTRGQQVTLSCSPISGHRSVSWYQQTPGQGLQFLFEYFSETQRNKGNFPGRFSGRQFSNSRSEMNVSTLELGDSALYLCASSVGTGGFEQYFGPGTRLTVT.

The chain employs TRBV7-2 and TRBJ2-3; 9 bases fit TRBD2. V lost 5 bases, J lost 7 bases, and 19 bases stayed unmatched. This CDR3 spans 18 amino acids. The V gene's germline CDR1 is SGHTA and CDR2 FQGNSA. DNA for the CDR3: TGTGCCAGCAGCCCCTTTTTCGCTAGCGGGGCATCACGGAATACGCAGTATTTT. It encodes CASSPFFASGASRNTQYF.

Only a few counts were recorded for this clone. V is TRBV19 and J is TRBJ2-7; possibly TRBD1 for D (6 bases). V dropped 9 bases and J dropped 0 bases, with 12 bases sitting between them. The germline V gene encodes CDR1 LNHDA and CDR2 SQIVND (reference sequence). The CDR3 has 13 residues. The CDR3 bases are TGTGCCAGCAGGGGCCCGAGCTCCTACGAGCAGTACTTC. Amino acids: CASRGPSSYEQYF.

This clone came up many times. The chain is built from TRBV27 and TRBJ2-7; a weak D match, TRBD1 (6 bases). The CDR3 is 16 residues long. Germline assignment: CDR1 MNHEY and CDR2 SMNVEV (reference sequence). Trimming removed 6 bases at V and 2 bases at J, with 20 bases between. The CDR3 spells CASSARGTSLPYEQYF. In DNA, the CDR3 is TGTGCCAGCAGCGCGAGAGGGACATCCTTACCCTACGAGCAGTACTTC.

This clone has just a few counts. The CDR3 coding sequence is TGTGCCAGCAGTTTAGAGTCGACGGTCCGTGGCTACACCTTC. Translating it yields CASSLESTVRGYTF. The J gene is TRBJ1-2, the V gene TRBV28; the D is unclear. The V end was cut by 2 bases, the J end by 7 bases, with 14 bases between. The CDR3 totals 14 residues. Germline lookup yields CDR1 MDHEN and CDR2 SYDVKM.

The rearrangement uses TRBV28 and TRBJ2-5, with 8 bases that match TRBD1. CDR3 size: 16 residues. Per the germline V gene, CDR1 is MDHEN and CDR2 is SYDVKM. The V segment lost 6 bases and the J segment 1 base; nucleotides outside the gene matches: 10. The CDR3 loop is CASRHIQGALQETQYF. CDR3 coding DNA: TGTGCCAGCAGACACATTCAGGGGGCTCTCCAAGAGACCCAGTACTTC.

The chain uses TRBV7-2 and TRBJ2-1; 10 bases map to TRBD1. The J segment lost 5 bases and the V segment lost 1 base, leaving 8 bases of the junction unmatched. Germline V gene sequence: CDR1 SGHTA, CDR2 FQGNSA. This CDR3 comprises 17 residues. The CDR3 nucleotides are TGTGCCAGCAGCTTAGGAGGGACAGGGGCTATAAACAATGAGCAGTTCTTC. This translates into CASSLGGTGAINNEQFF.

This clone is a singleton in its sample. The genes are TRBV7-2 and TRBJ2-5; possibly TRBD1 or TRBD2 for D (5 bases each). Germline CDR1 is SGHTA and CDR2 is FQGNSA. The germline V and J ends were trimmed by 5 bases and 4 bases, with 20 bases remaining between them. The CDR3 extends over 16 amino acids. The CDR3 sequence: CASSEAGWGIGETQYF. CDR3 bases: TGTGCCAGCAGCGAGGCCGGCTGGGGGATAGGAGAGACCCAGTACTTC. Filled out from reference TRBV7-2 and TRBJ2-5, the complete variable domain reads GAGVSQSPSNKVTEKGKDVELRCDPISGHTALYWYRQSLGQGLEFLIYFQGNSAPDKSGLPSDRFSAERTGGSVSTLTIQRTQQEDSAVYLCASSEAGWGIGETQYFGPGTRLLVL.

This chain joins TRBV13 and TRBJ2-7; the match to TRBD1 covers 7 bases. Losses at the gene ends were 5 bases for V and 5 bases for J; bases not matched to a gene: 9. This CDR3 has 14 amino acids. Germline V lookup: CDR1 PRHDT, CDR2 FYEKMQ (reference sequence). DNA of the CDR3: TGTGCCAGCAGCCGAGACAGGGTCTTCCACGAGCAGTACTTC. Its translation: CASSRDRVFHEQYF. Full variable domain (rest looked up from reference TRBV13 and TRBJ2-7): AAGVIQSPRHLIKEKRETATLKCYPIPRHDTVYWYQQGPGQDPQFLISFYEKMQSDKGSIPDRFSAQQFSDYHSELNMSSLELGDSALYFCASSRDRVFHEQYFGPGTRLTVT.

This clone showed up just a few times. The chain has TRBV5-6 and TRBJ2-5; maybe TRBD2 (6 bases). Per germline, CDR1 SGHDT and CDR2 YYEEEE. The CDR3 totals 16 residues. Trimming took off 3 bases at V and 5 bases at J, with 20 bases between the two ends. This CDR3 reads CASSYAWERAGETQYF. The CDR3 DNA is TGTGCCAGCAGCTATGCTTGGGAACGGGCGGGGGAGACCCAGTACTTC.

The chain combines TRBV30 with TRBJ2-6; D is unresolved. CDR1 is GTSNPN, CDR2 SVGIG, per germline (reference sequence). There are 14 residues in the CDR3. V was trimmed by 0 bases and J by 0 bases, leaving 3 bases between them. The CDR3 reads CAWSVSSGANVLTF. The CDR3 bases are TGTGCCTGGAGTGTCAGCTCTGGGGCCAACGTCCTGACTTTC.

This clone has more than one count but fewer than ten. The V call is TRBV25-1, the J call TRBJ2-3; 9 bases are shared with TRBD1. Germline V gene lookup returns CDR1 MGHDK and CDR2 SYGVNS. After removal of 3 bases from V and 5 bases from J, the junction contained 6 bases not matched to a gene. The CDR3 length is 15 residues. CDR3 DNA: TGTGCCAGCAGTGATACAGGGGGCCGTGGAGATACGCAGTATTTT. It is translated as CASSDTGGRGDTQYF. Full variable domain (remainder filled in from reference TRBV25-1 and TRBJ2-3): EADIYQTPRYLVIGTGKKITLECSQTMGHDKMYWYQQDPGMELHLIHYSYGVNSTEKGDLSSESTVSRIRTEHFPLTLESARPSHTSQYLCASSDTGGRGDTQYFGPGTRLTVL.

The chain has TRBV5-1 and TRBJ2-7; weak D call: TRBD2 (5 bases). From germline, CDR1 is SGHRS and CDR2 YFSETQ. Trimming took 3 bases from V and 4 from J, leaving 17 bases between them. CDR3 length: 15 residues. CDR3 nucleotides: TGCGCCAGCAGCTCCGGACTGCCCCCTTTTTACGAGCAGTACTTC. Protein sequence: CASSSGLPPFYEQYF.

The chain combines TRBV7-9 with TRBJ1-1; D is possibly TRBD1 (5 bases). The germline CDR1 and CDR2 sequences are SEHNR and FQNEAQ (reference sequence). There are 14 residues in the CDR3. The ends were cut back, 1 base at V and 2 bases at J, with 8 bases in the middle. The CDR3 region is CASSLVQGNTEAFF. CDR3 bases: TGTGCCAGCAGCTTAGTTCAGGGTAACACTGAAGCTTTCTTT.

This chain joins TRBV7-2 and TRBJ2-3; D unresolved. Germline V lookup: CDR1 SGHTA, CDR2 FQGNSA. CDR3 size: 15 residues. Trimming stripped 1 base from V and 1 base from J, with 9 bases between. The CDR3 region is CASSLDRSGTDTQYF. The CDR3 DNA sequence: TGTGCCAGCAGCTTAGACAGATCTGGCACAGATACGCAGTATTTT.

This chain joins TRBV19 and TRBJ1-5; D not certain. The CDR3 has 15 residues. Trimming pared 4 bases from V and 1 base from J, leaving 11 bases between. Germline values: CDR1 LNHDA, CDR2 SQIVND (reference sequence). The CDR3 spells CASSRGWRSNQPQHF. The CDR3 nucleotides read TGTGCCAGTAGTAGGGGTTGGCGGAGCAATCAGCCCCAGCATTTT.

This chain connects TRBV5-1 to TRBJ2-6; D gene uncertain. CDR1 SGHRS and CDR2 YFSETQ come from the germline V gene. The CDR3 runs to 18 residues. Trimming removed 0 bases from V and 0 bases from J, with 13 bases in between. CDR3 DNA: TGCGCCAGCAGCTTGGCAGGCCAAGGGTTCTCTGGGGCCAACGTCCTGACTTTC. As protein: CASSLAGQGFSGANVLTF.

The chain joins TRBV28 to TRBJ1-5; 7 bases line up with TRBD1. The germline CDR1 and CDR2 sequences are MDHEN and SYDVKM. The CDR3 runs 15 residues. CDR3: CAVSGGVSGNQPQHF. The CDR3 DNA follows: TGTGCGGTTTCAGGGGGGGTGTCGGGCAATCAGCCCCAGCATTTT. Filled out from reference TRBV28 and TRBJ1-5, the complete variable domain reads DVKVTQSSRYLVKRTGEKVFLECVQDMDHENMFWYRQDPGLGLRLIYFSYDVKMKEKGDIPEGYSVSREKKERFSLILESASTNQTSMYLCAVSGGVSGNQPQHFGDGTRLSIL.

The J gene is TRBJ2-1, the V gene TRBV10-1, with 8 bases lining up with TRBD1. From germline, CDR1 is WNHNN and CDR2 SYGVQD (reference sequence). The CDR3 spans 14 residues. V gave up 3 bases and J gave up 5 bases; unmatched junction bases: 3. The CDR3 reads CASSDPGGNNEQFF. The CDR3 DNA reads TGCGCCAGCAGTGACCCAGGGGGCAACAATGAGCAGTTCTTC.

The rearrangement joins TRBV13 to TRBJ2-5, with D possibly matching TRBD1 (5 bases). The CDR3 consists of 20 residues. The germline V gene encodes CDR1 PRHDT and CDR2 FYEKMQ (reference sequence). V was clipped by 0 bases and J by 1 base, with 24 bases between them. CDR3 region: CASSLGLRFQDMGFQETQYF. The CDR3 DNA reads TGTGCCAGCAGCTTAGGCCTCAGGTTCCAGGACATGGGGTTCCAAGAGACCCAGTACTTC.

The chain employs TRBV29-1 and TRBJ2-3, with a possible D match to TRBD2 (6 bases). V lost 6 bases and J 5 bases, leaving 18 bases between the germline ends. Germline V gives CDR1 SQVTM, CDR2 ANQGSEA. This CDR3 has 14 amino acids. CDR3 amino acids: CSVDSLANLDTQYF. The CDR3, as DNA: TGCAGCGTAGACTCTCTAGCGAACCTAGATACGCAGTATTTT.

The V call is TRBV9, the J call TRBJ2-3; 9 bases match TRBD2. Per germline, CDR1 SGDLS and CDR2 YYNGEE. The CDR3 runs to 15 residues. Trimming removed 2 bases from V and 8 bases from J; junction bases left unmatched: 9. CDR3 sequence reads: CASSVEGLAGSTQYF. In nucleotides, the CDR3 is TGTGCCAGCAGCGTTGAAGGGCTAGCGGGGAGTACGCAGTATTTT.

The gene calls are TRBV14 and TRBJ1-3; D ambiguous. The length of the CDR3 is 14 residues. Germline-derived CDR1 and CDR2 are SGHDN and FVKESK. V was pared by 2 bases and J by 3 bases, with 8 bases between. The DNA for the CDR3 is TGTGCCAGCAGCCAACGGATTTTTGGAAACACCATATATTTT. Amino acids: CASSQRIFGNTIYF.

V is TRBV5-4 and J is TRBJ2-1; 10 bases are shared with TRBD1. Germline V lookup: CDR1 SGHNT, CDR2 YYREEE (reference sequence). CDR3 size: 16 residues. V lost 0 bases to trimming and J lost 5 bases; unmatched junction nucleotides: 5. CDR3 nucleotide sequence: TGTGCCAGCAGCTTGGGGTGGGACAGGGGTAACAATGAGCAGTTCTTC. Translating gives CASSLGWDRGNNEQFF. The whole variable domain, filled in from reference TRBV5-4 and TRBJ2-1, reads ETGVTQSPTHLIKTRGQQVTLRCSSQSGHNTVSWYQQALGQGPQFIFQYYREEENGRGNFPPRFSGLQFPNYSSELNVNALELDDSALYLCASSLGWDRGNNEQFFGPGTRLTVL.

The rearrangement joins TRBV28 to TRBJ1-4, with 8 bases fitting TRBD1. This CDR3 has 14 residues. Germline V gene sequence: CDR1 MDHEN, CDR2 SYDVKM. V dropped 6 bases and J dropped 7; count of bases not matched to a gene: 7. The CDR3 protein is CASSPGQGSEKLFF. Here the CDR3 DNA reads TGTGCCAGCAGCCCCGGACAGGGAAGTGAAAAACTGTTTTTT.